The rows below give T cell receptor beta chains drawn from one sample of a study of cytomegalovirus exposure and HLA in healthy donors. Clones were read by immunoSEQ multiplex PCR, and TCRdb kept only the in-frame ones, dropping some. The sample holds around 140,000 clones; about 95% are singletons and the top ten take less than 2%. The sequenced material came from PBMCs. The receptors were gathered from a man younger than 30 in good health and CMV-seropositive. CDR3s include the opening cysteine and the closing phenylalanine or tryptophan. The order of the fields is clone size, D gene, CDR3 length, V gene, J gene, CDR3 protein, CDR3 DNA. D genes are given only for firm matches. Clone size is not always given. Where it is, it says once, few, many or a class for expanded clones.

.,.,16,TRBV23-1,TRBJ1-1,CASSQSVGQRNTEAFF,TGCGCCAGCAGTCAATCGGTAGGACAGCGGAACACTGAAGCTTTCTTT
.,.,16,TRBV10-3,TRBJ1-4,CAISEQQGPGGEKLFF,TGTGCCATCAGTGAGCAACAGGGACCGGGCGGCGAAAAACTGTTTTTT
.,TRBD2,15,TRBV11-2,TRBJ2-7,CASSPSGGRTYEQYF,TGTGCCAGCAGCCCCTCGGGGGGAAGAACCTACGAGCAGTACTTC
.,.,14,TRBV15,TRBJ2-1,CATSGGASYNEQFF,TGTGCCACCAGTGGGGGCGCCTCCTACAATGAGCAGTTCTTC
.,.,19,TRBV5-6,TRBJ2-6,CASSESLEAARLWANVLTF,TGTGCCAGCAGCGAAAGTCTGGAAGCGGCCCGGCTCTGGGCCAACGTCCTGACTTTC
.,TRBD1,16,TRBV27,TRBJ1-4,CASSSTYRGVNEKLFF,TGTGCCAGCAGTTCGACCTACAGGGGAGTTAATGAAAAACTGTTTTTT
.,TRBD2,16,TRBV5-6,TRBJ2-4,CASSLLAGGHKNIQYF,TGTGCCAGCAGCTTGCTAGCGGGAGGGCATAAAAACATTCAGTACTTC
.,TRBD1,15,TRBV25-1,TRBJ1-1,CASSEYIGQGRGAFF,TGTGCCAGCAGTGAATATATTGGACAGGGAAGAGGAGCTTTCTTT
.,.,15,TRBV7-3,TRBJ1-2,CASSSEVRLVYGYTF,TGTGCCAGCAGCTCGGAGGTCCGCCTAGTGTATGGCTACACCTTC
.,TRBD1,13,TRBV7-3,TRBJ1-1,CASSPRTGGEAFF,TGTGCCAGCAGCCCCCGGACAGGGGGCGAAGCTTTCTTT
.,TRBD2,16,TRBV6-1,TRBJ2-7,CASSESRGLAGDEQYF,TGTGCCAGCAGTGAAAGTAGGGGGCTAGCGGGGGACGAGCAGTACTTC
many,.,14,TRBV10-1,TRBJ2-1,CASSNRDSPGEQFF,TGCGCCAGCAGTAACCGGGACTCCCCTGGTGAGCAGTTCTTC
.,.,17,TRBV19,TRBJ1-1,CASGGRVTIHMNTEAFF,TGTGCCAGTGGGGGCCGGGTGACGATCCATATGAACACTGAAGCTTTCTTT
.,TRBD2,15,TRBV6-5,TRBJ2-5,CASSYSPGGRETQYF,TGTGCCAGCAGTTATTCCCCGGGAGGTAGAGAGACCCAGTACTTC
.,TRBD2,15,TRBV5-6,TRBJ2-7,CASSLSGRASYEQYF,TGTGCCAGCAGCTTGAGCGGGAGGGCCTCCTACGAGCAGTACTTC
once,.,12,TRBV14,TRBJ2-3,CASSAGRDTQYF,TGTGCCAGCAGTGCGGGGAGGGATACGCAGTATTTT
.,TRBD2,18,TRBV18,TRBJ2-1,CASSPLGLAGGLSDEQFF,TGTGCCAGCTCACCACTAGGGCTAGCGGGAGGATTGTCGGATGAGCAGTTCTTC
once,.,14,TRBV5-6,TRBJ2-3,CASSLGPRPDTQYF,TGTGCCAGCAGCTTGGGCCCGCGCCCAGATACGCAGTATTTT
.,.,12,TRBV5-4,TRBJ2-1,CASSTSSNEQFF,TGTGCCAGCAGCACCTCTAGTAATGAGCAGTTCTTC
.,TRBD2,15,TRBV7-7,TRBJ2-3,CASSLASGATDTQYF,TGTGCCAGCAGCTTAGCGAGCGGGGCCACAGATACGCAGTATTTT
.,.,17,TRBV2,TRBJ2-1,CASSEALLGSGYDEQFF,TGTGCCAGCAGTGAAGCGCTTCTAGGGTCAGGGTACGATGAGCAGTTCTTC
.,TRBD2,15,TRBV27,TRBJ2-1,CASRVPGAGYNEQFF,TGTGCCAGCAGAGTACCGGGAGCGGGGTACAATGAGCAGTTCTTC
.,.,13,TRBV7-8,TRBJ1-2,CASSLGAGYGYTF,TGTGCCAGCAGCTTAGGAGCTGGCTATGGCTACACCTTC
.,.,19,TRBV21-1,TRBJ2-7,CASSKVRVGAGSRLYEQYF,.
.,.,16,TRBV5-1,TRBJ1-2,CASSLGQGKKRYGYTF,TGCGCCAGCAGCTTGGGGCAGGGGAAGAAGCGCTATGGCTACACCTTC
.,.,14,TRBV9,TRBJ1-1,CASSPDMGNTEAFF,TGTGCCAGCAGCCCGGACATGGGGAACACTGAAGCTTTCTTT
.,.,15,TRBV2,TRBJ2-7,CASIQLRQFPPEQYF,TGTGCCAGCATTCAGTTACGACAGTTCCCCCCCGAGCAGTACTTC
.,.,14,TRBV6-4,TRBJ2-6,CASSGTGGANVLTF,TGTGCCAGCAGTGGGACTGGTGGGGCCAACGTCCTGACTTTC
.,.,14,TRBV4-1,TRBJ1-5,CASSQERSNQPQHF,TGCGCCAGCAGCCAAGAGCGCAGCAATCAGCCCCAGCATTTT
.,TRBD1,15,TRBV30,TRBJ1-2,CAWSPPAGGANGYTF,TGTGCCTGGAGTCCTCCCGCAGGGGGCGCGAATGGCTACACCTTC
.,TRBD1,16,TRBV4-1,TRBJ2-7,CASSQSGGTGYYEQYF,TGCGCCAGCAGCCAGAGCGGCGGGACAGGGTACTACGAGCAGTACTTC
.,.,12,TRBV29-1,TRBJ2-2,CSVNSNTGELFF,TGCAGCGTAAACAGTAACACCGGGGAGCTGTTTTTT
.,TRBD1,15,TRBV28,TRBJ2-3,CASTPGTGSTDTQYF,TGTGCCAGCACCCCCGGGACAGGGAGCACAGATACGCAGTATTTT
.,TRBD1,15,TRBV5-1,TRBJ2-7,CASSLSGQGLYEQYF,TGCGCCAGCAGCTTGAGTGGACAGGGCCTCTACGAGCAGTACTTC
.,.,10,TRBV2,TRBJ1-1,CASGGGEAFF,TGTGCCAGCGGGGGGGGAGAGGCTTTCTTT
.,TRBD2,15,TRBV27,TRBJ2-1,CASSRTSGSYNEQFF,TGTGCCAGCAGCCGAACTAGCGGATCCTACAATGAGCAGTTCTTC
.,.,15,TRBV2,TRBJ2-3,CASSERGYSNQPQYF,TGTGCCAGCAGCGAAAGGGGGTATAGCAATCAGCCCCAGTATTTT
.,.,14,TRBV5-1,TRBJ2-7,CASSFTTGSYEQYF,TGCGCCAGCAGCTTCACTACGGGGTCCTACGAGCAGTACTTC
.,.,15,TRBV9,TRBJ2-5,CASSVGNSRWETQYF,TGTGCCAGCAGCGTTGGTAACTCCCGCTGGGAGACCCAGTACTTC
.,TRBD2,17,TRBV18,TRBJ2-5,CASSPRTSGQFQETQYF,TGTGCCAGCTCACCACGAACTAGCGGGCAGTTCCAAGAGACCCAGTACTTC
.,TRBD2,18,TRBV4-1,TRBJ2-2,CASSQPRTGLAGTGELFF,TGCGCCAGCAGCCAACCCCGCACGGGACTAGCGGGCACCGGGGAGCTGTTTTTT